Listed below are T cell receptor beta chains from one sample, sequenced in a study of cytomegalovirus exposure and HLA in healthy donors. Using immunoSEQ multiplex PCR, the repertoire was profiled, and TCRdb retains in-frame clones only, with some absent. This table has tens of thousands of clones, over 75% appearing once. Material: PBMCs. Receptors were obtained from a woman between 25 and 40 years old in good health and CMV-seropositive. Both conserved end residues are part of each CDR3. D genes are given only for firm matches. A clone size is listed for some rows: how often the clone was seen (once, few, many), or a class if it is expanded.

d_call clone_size j_call v_call cdr3_length cdr3_nt cdr3_aa
TRBD2 once TRBJ2-1 TRBV27 14 TGTGCCAGCAGTTTGACGGGAGGGAGCAATGAGCAGTTCTTC CASSLTGGSNEQFF
NA NA TRBJ1-1 TRBV4-2 14 TGTGCCAGCAGTGTGAGTCAGGGGTACACTGAAGCTTTCTTT CASSVSQGYTEAFF
TRBD2 NA TRBJ2-5 TRBV2 15 TGTGCCAGCAGTGGCCCCGGGGGGGTTGAGGAGACCCAGTACTTC CASSGPGGVEETQYF
NA NA TRBJ1-4 TRBV5-6 15 TGTGCCAGCAGCTTGGCGCACGCACCTAATGAAAAGCTGTTTTTT CASSLAHAPNEKLFF
NA NA TRBJ2-1 TRBV6-5 14 TGTGCCAGCAGTTATGGGACTTTTTACAATGAGCAGTTCTTC CASSYGTFYNEQFF
NA NA TRBJ1-2 TRBV27 15 TGTGCCAGCAGTTTAGGGCAGGGCCGAAACTATGGCTACACCTTC CASSLGQGRNYGYTF
TRBD1 once TRBJ2-7 TRBV27 15 TGTGCCAGCAGTTTAGGGACAGGGGGCATCTACGAGCAGTACTTC CASSLGTGGIYEQYF
TRBD2 NA TRBJ2-3 TRBV27 16 TGTGCCAGCAGTTTCATCCCTAGCGGGAGCACAGATACGCAGTATTTT CASSFIPSGSTDTQYF
TRBD2 NA TRBJ2-1 TRBV9 15 TGTGCCAGCAGCGAGGGACTAGCGGGGGCCAATGAGCAGTTCTTC CASSEGLAGANEQFF
NA NA TRBJ1-5 TRBV18 13 TGTGCCAGCTCACAGGAGGGCAATCAGCCCCAGCATTTT CASSQEGNQPQHF
TRBD2 NA TRBJ2-3 TRBV30 17 TGTGCCTGGAGTGTAATTTTTAGGCCTAGCGGATTCGATACGCAGTATTTT CAWSVIFRPSGFDTQYF
NA NA TRBJ2-7 TRBV7-9 13 TGTGCCAGCAGCTTTGGGGAGGTTTACGAGCAGTACTTC CASSFGEVYEQYF
TRBD2 few TRBJ2-2 TRBV7-6 17 TGTGCCAGCAGCTCCACCCCTAGCGGGATCAACACCGGGGAGCTGTTTTTT CASSSTPSGINTGELFF
NA NA TRBJ1-5 TRBV27 13 TGTGCCAGCAGCACCACAGGGAATCAGCCCCAGCATTTT CASSTTGNQPQHF
TRBD2 NA TRBJ2-3 TRBV2 15 TGTGCCAGCAGCGATAGCGGGAGAGGGGCAGATACGCAGTATTTT CASSDSGRGADTQYF
NA NA TRBJ2-4 TRBV15 16 TGTGCCACCAGCAGAGAATCCCTAGTAGGCTTGAACATTCAGTACTTC CATSRESLVGLNIQYF
NA NA TRBJ1-6 TRBV7-2 14 TGTGCCAGCAGCTTAGGGGGCTTGGGATCACCCCTCCACTTT CASSLGGLGSPLHF
NA NA TRBJ1-4 TRBV21-1 9 TGTGCCAGCAGCTCTAAACTGTTTTTT CASSSKLFF
TRBD2 NA TRBJ2-7 TRBV6-5 16 TGTGCCAGCAGTTTAGAGTACGGGGGGAGCTCCTACGAGCAGTACTTC CASSLEYGGSSYEQYF
NA NA TRBJ2-1 TRBV9 15 TGTGCCAGCAGCGTAGCCTTTTCCCAAGGCGGTGAGCAGTTCTTC CASSVAFSQGGEQFF
NA NA TRBJ1-1 TRBV5-5 13 TGTGCCAGCAGCTGGGGGCAGAACACTGAAGCTTTCTTT CASSWGQNTEAFF
TRBD2 NA TRBJ2-1 TRBV5-1 15 TGCGCCAGCAGCTTGGGACTAGCGGGAGTCAATGAGCAGTTCTTC CASSLGLAGVNEQFF
NA NA TRBJ2-7 TRBV5-1 11 TGCGCCAGCAGCCCAGGATACGAGCAGTACTTC CASSPGYEQYF
NA NA TRBJ2-3 TRBV5-1 14 TGCGCCAGCAGCTTGGTCAACAGAGCAGATACGCAGTATTTT CASSLVNRADTQYF
NA NA TRBJ1-1 TRBV9 14 TGTGCCAGCAGCGATAGCCAAGCGAACACTGAAGCTTTCTTT CASSDSQANTEAFF
NA NA TRBJ1-1 TRBV11-3 13 TGTGCCAGCAGCCCGGAGGACGGCGCGGTGGCTTTCTTT CASSPEDGAVAFF
TRBD2 NA TRBJ2-7 TRBV5-1 15 TGCGCCAGCAGCTTGCCAGCGGGAGTAGTCGACGAGCAGTACTTC CASSLPAGVVDEQYF
NA NA TRBJ1-1 TRBV4-1 14 TGCGCCAGCAGCCAAGAACCGGGGTACACTGAAGCTTTCTTT CASSQEPGYTEAFF
NA NA TRBJ2-1 TRBV27 15 TGTGCCAGCAGTTTAAGGTCCGCGGGGCGTAATGAGCAGTTCTTC CASSLRSAGRNEQFF
NA NA TRBJ2-3 TRBV27 18 TGTGCCAGCAGTTTACATCCATTAACTAGCAGCAGCACAGATACGCAGTATTTT CASSLHPLTSSSTDTQYF
NA NA TRBJ1-3 TRBV6-5 16 TGTGCCAGCAGTTACTCGATTTCAGGGCCTGGAAACACCATATATTTT CASSYSISGPGNTIYF
TRBD2 NA TRBJ2-1 TRBV7-7 13 TGTGCCAGCAGCTTATATAGCGGGGGTGAGCAGTTCTTC CASSLYSGGEQFF
TRBD2 NA TRBJ2-7 TRBV27 16 TGTGCCAGCAGTTCACCTACTAGCGGGAGATCCTACGAGCAGTACTTC CASSSPTSGRSYEQYF
TRBD2 NA TRBJ2-5 TRBV5-1 17 TGCGCCAGCAGCTGGTTGACTAGCGGGAGAGGGCAAGAGACCCAGTACTTC CASSWLTSGRGQETQYF
NA few TRBJ2-2 TRBV27 15 TGTGCCAGCAGCAGCCCTCGCAGGACTGCCGGGGAGCTGTTTTTT CASSSPRRTAGELFF
NA NA TRBJ2-7 TRBV29-1 13 TGCAGCGTTGAAGGGCGGGCTCAATCCGAGCAGTACTTC CSVEGRAQSEQYF
TRBD1 NA TRBJ2-7 TRBV7-9 14 TGTGCCAGCAGCTCAGGGACAGACCCCTTGGGGCAGTACTTC CASSSGTDPLGQYF
NA NA TRBJ2-3 TRBV10-1 15 TGCGCCAGCAGTGATCGAGAGGGAAGGGCAGATACGCAGTATTTT CASSDREGRADTQYF
TRBD1 NA TRBJ2-7 TRBV5-1 14 TGCGCCAGCAGCTGGACAGGGAGCTCCTACGAGCAGTACTTC CASSWTGSSYEQYF
TRBD1 NA TRBJ2-1 TRBV6-5 14 TGTGCCAGCAGTCACGGGGACAGGGTCCATGAGCAGTTCTTC CASSHGDRVHEQFF
TRBD2 NA TRBJ2-3 TRBV5-1 14 TGCGCCAGCACGGTCCAGATAGCGGGAGATACGCAGTATTTT CASTVQIAGDTQYF
TRBD2 NA TRBJ2-1 TRBV10-1 13 TGCGCCAGCAGTGTGGCGGGAGTAAATGAGCAGTTCTTC CASSVAGVNEQFF
NA NA TRBJ1-5 TRBV15 15 TGTGCCACCAGCAGTGGCTGGAGTGGCAATCAGCCCCAGCATTTT CATSSGWSGNQPQHF
TRBD2 NA TRBJ2-7 TRBV9 15 TGTGCCAGCAGCCCGGCCCCGGGACTAGCGCTTGAGCAGTACTTC CASSPAPGLALEQYF
NA once TRBJ2-5 TRBV30 11 TGTGCCTGGAGTCCCGGAGAGACCCAGTACTTC CAWSPGETQYF
NA NA TRBJ1-4 TRBV30 13 TGTGCCTGGAGTGCCGGGGTGGATGAAAAACTGTTTTTT CAWSAGVDEKLFF
NA NA TRBJ1-1 TRBV4-1 14 TGCGCCAGCAGCCCACCAGGCCGGAACACTGAAGCTTTCTTT CASSPPGRNTEAFF
NA few TRBJ2-7 TRBV29-1 14 TGCAGCGTCCAACGAAGGGGGACGGGTTACGAGCAGTACTTC CSVQRRGTGYEQYF
NA NA TRBJ1-1 TRBV5-4 13 TGTGCCAGCAGCCGGGGAGGGTACACTGAAGCTTTCTTT CASSRGGYTEAFF
NA NA TRBJ2-1 TRBV5-4 13 TGTGCCAGCAGCACCCAAGCAGGCAATGAGCAGTTCTTC CASSTQAGNEQFF
TRBD1 NA TRBJ1-4 TRBV27 16 TGTGCCAGCAGTATAACAGGGGTTGGAACTAATGAAAAACTGTTTTTT CASSITGVGTNEKLFF
TRBD2 NA TRBJ2-7 TRBV6-5 15 TGTGCCAGCAGTTACTCTCCTAGCGGAACTTACGAGCAGTACTTC CASSYSPSGTYEQYF
TRBD2 NA TRBJ2-1 TRBV27 16 TGTGCCAGCAAAATAAATCTAGCGGGAAGCTACAATGAGCAGTTCTTC CASKINLAGSYNEQFF
TRBD2 NA TRBJ2-3 TRBV15 16 TGTGCCACCAGCAGACCACTAGCGGTGGGCACAGATACGCAGTATTTT CATSRPLAVGTDTQYF
NA NA TRBJ2-3 TRBV6-1 11 TGTGCCAGCAGTGATTTCGCCAGGGTGTATTTT CASSDFARVYF
TRBD2 NA TRBJ2-7 TRBV9 15 TGTGCCAGCAGCGTGGGACTAGTTCGTGGAGGGGAGCAGTACTTC CASSVGLVRGGEQYF
TRBD2 few TRBJ2-3 TRBV4-2 16 TGTGCCAGCAGCCAAGGGGGGGCTAGCGGGATGGATACGCAGTATTTT CASSQGGASGMDTQYF
TRBD1 NA TRBJ2-5 TRBV6-6 15 TGTGCCAGCAGTTATGCCGGGACAGGGCAAGAGACCCAGTACTTC CASSYAGTGQETQYF
NA NA TRBJ2-3 TRBV9 16 TGTGCCAGCAGCGTAGCACGTGGCGGAATCACAGATACGCAGTATTTT CASSVARGGITDTQYF
NA NA TRBJ1-2 TRBV7-2 12 TGTGCCAGCAGCATACAGGGTTATGGCTACACCTTC CASSIQGYGYTF